A single sample is the source of the 16 T cell receptor beta chains below, sequenced in a study of T cells after yellow fever vaccination (dated by TCRdb to 2018 to 2020). Library method: 5' RACE. Sequencing was performed on an Illumina NovaSeq 6000. Starting from the raw public reads, TCRdb applied fastp trimming at Q25, assembled clones with MiXCR and retained in-frame beta chains. Entries that share a CDR3 protein sequence are merged under the most common genes and DNA. Within this sample are 95,000 to 100,000 distinct CDR3 sequences, with around 5.5% of them counted one time only. Over 40% of the sample comes from the top ten. Per the publication, the treatment or condition label means: live attenuated yellow fever vaccine strain. Material: CD8+ T cells sorted from PBMCs, obtained 10 days after the yellow fever booster vaccination. Source of these receptors: a man aged 18 to 29 who received the YFV17D yellow fever vaccine.

A few counts support this clonotype. The J gene is TRBJ2-1, the V gene TRBV6-6; tentatively, D is TRBD1 or TRBD2 (5 bases each). Germline assignment: CDR1 MNHNY and CDR2 SVGAGI (reference sequence). This CDR3 region has 16 residues. With 0 bases removed from V and 8 bases from J, the gap between germline ends came to 17 bases. The CDR3 region is CASSYSPGPPRDEQFF. CDR3 coding DNA: TGTGCCAGCAGTTACTCACCGGGACCCCCCAGAGATGAGCAGTTCTTC.

This clonotype was detected only a few times. CDR3: CASRKQRPWDLGAQYF. The CDR3 DNA reads TGTGCCAGCAGGAAACAGAGGCCTTGGGATCTAGGAGCGCAGTATTTT. The chain joins TRBV7-2 to TRBJ2-3; D not resolved. Per the germline V gene, CDR1 is SGHTA and CDR2 is FQGNSA. Trimming took 6 bases from V and 10 from J, leaving 26 bases between them. This CDR3 contains 16 residues.

The V gene is TRBV3-1, the J gene TRBJ2-1; weak D call: TRBD1 (7 bases). Deletions cut 0 bases from V and 7 bases from J, with 19 bases between. The CDR3 loop spans 17 amino acids. Germline CDR1 and CDR2: LGHDT and YNNKEL (reference sequence). For the CDR3, the DNA is TGTGCCAGCAGCCAAGATCGCGGAGGGGGCTTTTGGAATGAGCAGTTCTTC. This codes for CASSQDRGGGFWNEQFF.

This clonotype has ten or more counts. This rearrangement joins TRBV7-2 to TRBJ2-3, with 12 bases identical to TRBD2. The CDR3 has 15 residues. The germline V gene has CDR1 SGHTA and CDR2 FQGNSA. The V and J ends lost 10 bases and 6 bases, in that order; junction bases with no gene match: 11. In nucleotides, the CDR3 is TGTGCCACTAAAAGACTAGCGGGGGACAAGGATACGCAGTATTTT. It specifies CATKRLAGDKDTQYF.

This clonotype was picked up a small number of times. The chain joins TRBV29-1 to TRBJ1-1; 8 positions agree with TRBD1. CDR1 and CDR2 (germline): SQVTM, ANQGSEA. The CDR3 totals 13 residues. V shed 5 bases, J shed 3 bases, and the junction held 5 bases outside the gene matches. CDR3 protein: CSVRTGLDTEAFF. In DNA form, the CDR3 reads TGCAGCGTTCGGACAGGGTTGGACACTGAAGCTTTCTTT.

The chain is built from TRBV7-2 and TRBJ2-1; D not certain. This CDR3 region has 14 residues. Trimming took off 5 bases at V and 6 bases at J, with 14 bases between the two ends. Per the germline V gene, CDR1 is SGHTA and CDR2 is FQGNSA. The CDR3 protein is CASSHPDGPNEQFF. The CDR3 DNA reads TGTGCCAGCAGCCACCCCGACGGACCCAATGAGCAGTTCTTC.

This clonotype appeared many times. The V call is TRBV29-1, the J call TRBJ2-7, with TRBD2 matching 11 bases. The germline CDR1 and CDR2 sequences are SQVTM and ANQGSEA. The ends lost 1 base at V and 3 bases at J; junction bases unmatched: 8. This CDR3 has 16 amino acids. Written as DNA, the CDR3 is TGCAGCGTTGAAGGGCTAGAGACTAGCGGGGACTACGAGCAGTACTTC. It yields the protein CSVEGLETSGDYEQYF.

This clonotype was found a few times. This chain uses TRBV24-1 with TRBJ2-4; TRBD1 or TRBD2 may be the D gene (5 bases each). Germline loops: CDR1 KGHDR, CDR2 SFDVKD. V was shortened by 1 base and J by 0 bases, with 15 bases between the two germline ends. The CDR3 sequence is 18 residues long. The CDR3 loop is CATSDFRDGLLAKNIQYF. DNA for the CDR3: TGTGCCACCAGTGATTTTCGGGACGGACTCCTAGCCAAAAACATTCAGTACTTC.

The chain employs TRBV7-9 and TRBJ2-5; the D gene is possibly TRBD1 (6 bases). V was cut by 2 bases and J by 2 bases, with 9 bases left in between. Germline V gene lookup returns CDR1 SEHNR and CDR2 FQNEAQ (reference sequence). The CDR3 totals 14 residues. Written as DNA, the CDR3 is TGTGCCAGCAGCTTACAGGACAGACAAGAGACCCAGTACTTC. Protein sequence: CASSLQDRQETQYF.

The sample holds a few counts of this clonotype. The chain joins TRBV7-6 to TRBJ1-2; D call uncertain. Germline loops: CDR1 SGHVS, CDR2 FNYEAQ. The V and J ends lost 2 bases and 6 bases respectively, with 19 bases between them. The CDR3 is 16 residues long. The chain's CDR3 is CASSLFSGGQIHGYTF. The CDR3 DNA follows: TGTGCCAGCAGCTTATTCTCCGGTGGGCAGATTCATGGCTACACCTTC.

This clonotype was counted many times. The chain joins TRBV18 to TRBJ2-7; 8 positions match TRBD1. This CDR3 region has 13 residues. Germline CDR1 and CDR2: KGHSH and LQKENI. The V gene end was trimmed by 5 bases and the J gene end by 2 bases; junction bases not matched to a gene: 2. The CDR3: CASSSDRAYEQYF. CDR3 nucleotides: TGTGCCAGCTCATCGGACAGGGCCTACGAGCAGTACTTC.

The chain has TRBV7-6 and TRBJ2-2; TRBD1 aligns across 9 bases. Trimming removed 2 bases from V and 5 bases from J; junction bases left unmatched: 6. The germline V gene has CDR1 SGHVS and CDR2 FNYEAQ. This CDR3 spans 16 amino acids. This chain's CDR3 is CASSLPPGQGTGELFF. CDR3 coding DNA: TGTGCCAGCAGCTTACCTCCGGGACAGGGAACCGGGGAGCTGTTTTTT.

The chain is built from TRBV6-5 and TRBJ2-1; no firm D call. The germline CDR1 and CDR2 sequences are MNHEY and SVGAGI. V was clipped by 4 bases and J by 8 bases, with 21 bases between them. The CDR3 is made up of 16 amino acids. The CDR3 bases are TGTGCCAGCAGTTCCGCTATCGTGGGCTTTGGCGATGAGCAGTTCTTC. It yields the protein CASSSAIVGFGDEQFF.

This CDR3 reads CASSNGQGTPPEQYV. CDR3 DNA: TGCGCCAGCAGCAACGGACAGGGGACCCCTCCCGAGCAGTACGTC. The rearrangement joins TRBV5-1 to TRBJ2-7; the match to TRBD1 covers 9 bases. The V segment lost 4 bases and the J segment 6 bases; nucleotides outside the gene matches: 11. The CDR3 is made up of 15 amino acids. The germline V gene encodes CDR1 SGHRS and CDR2 YFSETQ.

The table lists this clonotype with many counts. This chain links TRBV9 with TRBJ1-2; tentative D call: TRBD1 (6 bases). The CDR3 totals 15 residues. Looked up from germline, CDR1 is SGDLS and CDR2 is YYNGEE. V was pared by 3 bases and J by 1 base, with 13 bases between. The CDR3 region has the DNA TGTGCCAGCAGCGCGGACAGCTCTGTTAACTATGGCTACACCTTC. Residues: CASSADSSVNYGYTF.

CDR3: CASSYSQGSDEGGELFF. CDR3 nucleotides: TGTGCCAGCAGTTACTCCCAGGGTTCGGACGAGGGCGGGGAGCTGTTTTTT. The chain links TRBV6-2 or TRBV6-3 to TRBJ2-2; D is perhaps TRBD1 or TRBD2 (5 bases each). The germline CDR1 and CDR2 sequences are MNHEY and SVGEGT. The CDR3 is made up of 17 amino acids. Trimming took 0 bases from V and 7 from J, leaving 18 bases between them.